This paragraph reports one TCR beta chain. Its antigen is as yet unknown. This record belongs to a study of blood T cells in healthy people across ages. Isolating PBMCs gave at least 6.5 million of these cells per sample. The extraction recovered at least 6 micrograms of total RNA per sample. It was with a sample-barcoded 5' primer and a J-beta primer mix that a second PCR of roughly 7 to 12 cycles was run. Each cDNA molecule, via a template-switch adaptor with 12 random nucleotides, was tagged. A single record per CDR3 protein comes from TCRdb applying MiXCR to the 5' RACE reads. Altogether just over 1 million distinct CDR3 sequences are present, over 35% being singletons, with the ten largest covering approximately 20%. V was pared by 2 bases and J by 1 base, with 10 bases between. Looked up from germline, CDR1 is SGHRS and CDR2 is YFSETQ. CDR3 length equals 15 residues. Study-wide results and limits: Fewer expanded clones and more diversity marked long-lived versus aged donors.

The rearrangement links TRBV5-1 to TRBJ2-1; possibly TRBD1 or TRBD2 for D (5 bases each). Sequencing was performed on blood. The receptor comes from a woman aged 55-69 years in good health. CDR3 sequence reads: CASSLGTTSYNEQFF. The CDR3 region has the DNA TGCGCCAGCAGCTTAGGGACCACATCCTACAATGAGCAGTTCTTC.